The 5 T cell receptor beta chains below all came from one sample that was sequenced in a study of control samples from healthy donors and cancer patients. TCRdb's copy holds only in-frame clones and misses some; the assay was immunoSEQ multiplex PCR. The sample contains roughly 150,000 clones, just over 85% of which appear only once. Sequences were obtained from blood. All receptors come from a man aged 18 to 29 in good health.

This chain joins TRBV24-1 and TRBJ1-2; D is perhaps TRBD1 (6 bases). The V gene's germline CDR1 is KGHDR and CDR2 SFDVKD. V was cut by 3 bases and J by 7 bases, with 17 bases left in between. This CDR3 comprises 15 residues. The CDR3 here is CATSDRDTARGGYTF. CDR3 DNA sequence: TGTGCCACCAGTGATAGGGACACGGCTCGCGGTGGCTACACCTTC.

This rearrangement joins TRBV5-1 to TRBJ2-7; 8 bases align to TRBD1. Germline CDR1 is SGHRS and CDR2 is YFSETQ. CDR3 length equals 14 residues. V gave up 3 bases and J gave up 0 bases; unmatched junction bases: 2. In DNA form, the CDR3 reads TGCGCCAGCAGCTGGGGACAGGACTCCTACGAGCAGTACTTC. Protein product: CASSWGQDSYEQYF.

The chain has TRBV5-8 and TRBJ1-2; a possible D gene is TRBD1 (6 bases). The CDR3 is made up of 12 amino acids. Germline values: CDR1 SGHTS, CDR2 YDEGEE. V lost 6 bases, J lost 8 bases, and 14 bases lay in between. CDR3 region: CASTRTAEGYTF. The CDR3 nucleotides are TGTGCCAGCACCAGGACAGCGGAGGGCTACACCTTC.

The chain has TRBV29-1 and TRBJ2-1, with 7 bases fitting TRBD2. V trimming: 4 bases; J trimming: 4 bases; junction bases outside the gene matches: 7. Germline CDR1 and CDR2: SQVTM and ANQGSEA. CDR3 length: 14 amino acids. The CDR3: CSVVGGGTYNEQFF. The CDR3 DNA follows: TGCAGCGTTGTTGGGGGGGGAACTTACAATGAGCAGTTCTTC.

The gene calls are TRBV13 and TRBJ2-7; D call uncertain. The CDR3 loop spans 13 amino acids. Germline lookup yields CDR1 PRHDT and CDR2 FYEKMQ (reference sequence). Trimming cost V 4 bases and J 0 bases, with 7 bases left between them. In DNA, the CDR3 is TGTGCCAGCAGCTCGATCATCTCCTACGAGCAGTACTTC. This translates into CASSSIISYEQYF.